The clone carrying this T cell receptor (beta chain) has just a few counts. RNA transcripts provided the source from which TCR beta CDR3 regions were amplified. A first-round RT-PCR of the TCR CDR3 used the HTBI primer set. Using its own MiXCR run on the multiplex PCR reads, TCRdb lists one record per CDR3 protein. The data contain more than 300,000 distinct CDR3 sequences, around 18% of them singletons. This specimen comes from a study of T cells in Graves' hyperthyroidism and ophthalmopathy. V shed 6 bases and J 8 bases; nucleotides not matched to a gene: 12. The V gene's germline CDR1 is SEHNR and CDR2 FQNEAQ (reference sequence). The CDR3 has 16 residues.

This chain uses TRBV7-9 with TRBJ2-3; 12 bases match TRBD2. The sequencing input was blood. The receptor's source is a man aged 18 to 29 with Graves' ophthalmopathy. The chain's CDR3 is CASSRDSSGGGVTQYF. DNA for the CDR3: TGTGCCAGCAGTCGGGACTCTAGCGGGGGGGGTGTTACGCAGTATTTT.